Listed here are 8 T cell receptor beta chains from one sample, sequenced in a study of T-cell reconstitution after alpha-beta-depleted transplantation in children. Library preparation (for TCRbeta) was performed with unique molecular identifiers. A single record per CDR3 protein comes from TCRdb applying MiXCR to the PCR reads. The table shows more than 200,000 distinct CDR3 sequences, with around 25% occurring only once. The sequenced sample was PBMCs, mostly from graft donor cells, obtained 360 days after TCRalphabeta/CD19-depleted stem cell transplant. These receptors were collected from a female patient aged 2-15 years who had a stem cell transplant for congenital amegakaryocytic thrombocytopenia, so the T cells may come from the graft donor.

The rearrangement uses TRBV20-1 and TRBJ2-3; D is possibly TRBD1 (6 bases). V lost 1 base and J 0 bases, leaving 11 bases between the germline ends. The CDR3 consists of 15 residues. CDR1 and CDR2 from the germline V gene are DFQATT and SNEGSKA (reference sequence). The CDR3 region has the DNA TGCAGTGCTAGAGTGGGGGCGGAGAGCACAGATACGCAGTATTTT. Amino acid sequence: CSARVGAESTDTQYF.

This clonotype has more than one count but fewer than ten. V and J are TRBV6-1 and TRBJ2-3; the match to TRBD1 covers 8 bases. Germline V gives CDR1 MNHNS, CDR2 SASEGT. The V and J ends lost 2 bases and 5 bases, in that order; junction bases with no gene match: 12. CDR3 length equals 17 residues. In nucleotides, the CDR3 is TGTGCCAGCAGTGAAATGATTGTGCAGGGGGCGGAAGATACGCAGTATTTT. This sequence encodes CASSEMIVQGAEDTQYF.

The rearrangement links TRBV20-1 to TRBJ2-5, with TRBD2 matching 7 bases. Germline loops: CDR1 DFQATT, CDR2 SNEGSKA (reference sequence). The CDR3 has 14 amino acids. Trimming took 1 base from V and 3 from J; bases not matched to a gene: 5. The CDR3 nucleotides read TGCAGTGCTAGAGGACTAGCTGGAAAAGAGACCCAGTACTTC. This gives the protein CSARGLAGKETQYF.

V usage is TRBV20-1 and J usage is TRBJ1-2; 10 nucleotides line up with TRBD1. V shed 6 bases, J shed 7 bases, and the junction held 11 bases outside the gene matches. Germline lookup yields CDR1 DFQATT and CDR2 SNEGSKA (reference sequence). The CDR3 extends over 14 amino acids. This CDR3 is CSAYTGTGVFGYTF. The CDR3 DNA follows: TGCAGTGCATACACGGGGACAGGGGTATTTGGCTACACCTTC.

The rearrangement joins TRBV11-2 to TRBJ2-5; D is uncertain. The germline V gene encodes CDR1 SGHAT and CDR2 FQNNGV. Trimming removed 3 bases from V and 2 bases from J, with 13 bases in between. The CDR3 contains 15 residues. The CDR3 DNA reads TGTGCCAGCAGCTTCAGGCCCCTTCAACAAGAGACCCAGTACTTC. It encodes CASSFRPLQQETQYF.

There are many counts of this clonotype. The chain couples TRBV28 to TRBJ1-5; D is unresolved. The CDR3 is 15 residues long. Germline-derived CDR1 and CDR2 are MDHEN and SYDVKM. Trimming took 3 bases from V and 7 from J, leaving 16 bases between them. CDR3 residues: CASSFRTLGLQPQHF. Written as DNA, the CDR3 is TGTGCCAGCAGTTTTCGGACCTTAGGATTGCAGCCCCAGCATTTT.

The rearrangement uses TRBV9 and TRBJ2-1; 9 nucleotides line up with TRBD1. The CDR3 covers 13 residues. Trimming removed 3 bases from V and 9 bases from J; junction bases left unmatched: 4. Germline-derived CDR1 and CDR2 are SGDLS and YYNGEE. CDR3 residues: CASSDATGGEQFF. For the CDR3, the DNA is TGTGCCAGCAGCGACGCGACAGGGGGTGAGCAGTTCTTC.

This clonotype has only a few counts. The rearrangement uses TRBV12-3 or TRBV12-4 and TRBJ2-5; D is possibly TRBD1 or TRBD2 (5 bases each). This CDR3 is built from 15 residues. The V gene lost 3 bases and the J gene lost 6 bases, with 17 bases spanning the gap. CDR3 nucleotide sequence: TGTGCCAGCAGTTTTGGCCGGGACCTCGGCAAGACCCAGTACTTC. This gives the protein CASSFGRDLGKTQYF.